These T cell receptor beta chains were read from a single sample in a study of blood T cells in healthy people across ages. TCRdb re-called the 5' RACE reads with MiXCR, one entry per CDR3 protein. The table lists some 900,000 distinct CDR3 sequences, around 48% of them singletons. Sequences were obtained from blood. The receptor set was obtained from a man aged 25-45 years in good health. CDR3s include the opening cysteine and the closing phenylalanine or tryptophan. The D gene is left open where the match is weak. Size is omitted from some rows. Given values are once, few, many or a class for expanded clones.

TRBV12-3/TRBV12-4	-	-	TRBJ1-1	CASSLAGNGIEAFF	TGTGCCAGCAGTTTAGCGGGGAACGGGATTGAAGCTTTCTTT
TRBV18	-	TRBD2	TRBJ2-5	CASSPPLAGYQETQYF	TGTGCCAGCTCACCACCACTAGCGGGGTACCAAGAGACCCAGTACTTC
TRBV10-3	many	TRBD1	TRBJ2-7	CAISGGQGAFYEQYF	TGTGCCATCAGTGGAGGACAGGGGGCTTTTTACGAGCAGTACTTC
TRBV7-2	-	-	TRBJ2-1	CASSQQGSVYNEQFF	TGTGCCAGCAGCCAGCAGGGTTCCGTCTACAATGAGCAGTTCTTC
TRBV5-1	many	-	TRBJ2-3	CASSLVRNTDTQYF	TGCGCCAGCAGCTTGGTTCGGAACACAGATACGCAGTATTTT
TRBV4-1	-	TRBD1	TRBJ1-4	CASSQDRDRGDEKLFF	TGCGCCAGCAGCCAAGATCGGGACAGGGGAGATGAAAAACTGTTTTTT
TRBV9	-	-	TRBJ1-1	CASSVDAGEAFF	TGTGCCAGCAGCGTAGATGCAGGGGAAGCTTTCTTT
TRBV24-1	-	-	TRBJ2-7	CATSDLVRLREQYF	TGTGCCACCAGTGATCTTGTCAGACTACGAGAGCAGTACTTC
TRBV3-1	-	-	TRBJ1-2	CASTTRGREGYTF	TGTGCCAGCACCACCAGGGGTCGGGAAGGCTACACCTTC
TRBV7-2	-	TRBD1	TRBJ1-4	CASSPRTGDGKLFF	TGTGCCAGCAGCCCTAGGACAGGCGACGGAAAACTGTTTTTT
TRBV5-1	-	TRBD1	TRBJ1-2	CASNIGQGRDYGYTF	TGCGCCAGCAACATCGGACAGGGGAGAGACTATGGCTACACCTTC
TRBV4-2	-	TRBD1	TRBJ1-5	CASSRGTDLFLSNQPQHF	TGTGCCAGCAGCCGGGGGACAGATTTATTTCTTAGCAATCAGCCCCAGCATTTT
TRBV6-5	-	TRBD1	TRBJ1-5	CASSYRGTAHNQPQHF	TGTGCCAGCAGTTATCGAGGGACAGCTCATAATCAGCCCCAGCATTTT
TRBV4-1	-	TRBD1	TRBJ1-4	CASSQRQGSEKLFF	TGCGCCAGCAGCCAACGACAGGGTAGCGAAAAACTGTTTTTT
TRBV7-8	-	TRBD1	TRBJ2-7	CASSLGDRGLYEQYF	TGTGCCAGCAGCTTAGGGGACAGGGGGTTATACGAGCAGTACTTC
TRBV7-2	few	TRBD1	TRBJ1-5	CASSFTGAGNQPQHF	TGTGCCAGCAGCTTCACAGGGGCCGGCAATCAGCCCCAGCATTTT
TRBV2	-	TRBD1	TRBJ1-6	CASSGMGQVGLFSYNSPLHF	TGTGCCAGCAGTGGCATGGGACAGGTCGGGCTGTTCTCCTATAATTCACCCCTCCACTTT
TRBV4-2	-	TRBD2	TRBJ2-5	CASSQDPASGGQETQYF	TGTGCCAGCAGCCAAGATCCAGCTAGCGGGGGTCAAGAGACCCAGTACTTC
TRBV6-5	-	-	TRBJ1-1	CASSDSYTVEAFF	TGTGCCAGCAGTGACTCGTATACAGTTGAAGCTTTCTTT
TRBV7-6	-	-	TRBJ1-2	CASSLEETNYGYTF	TGTGCCAGCAGCTTAGAGGAGACTAACTATGGCTACACCTTC
TRBV29-1	few	-	TRBJ1-1	CSVQQGFTEAFF	TGCAGCGTCCAACAGGGATTCACTGAAGCTTTCTTT
TRBV20-1	-	-	TRBJ2-3	CSARGPQGPETQYF	TGCAGTGCTAGAGGGCCTCAGGGCCCAGAGACGCAGTATTTT
TRBV15	once	-	TRBJ2-3	CATSRDDRYTDTQYF	TGTGCCACCAGCAGAGACGACAGGTACACAGATACGCAGTATTTT
TRBV5-5	-	-	TRBJ2-3	CASTLRGSSTDTQYF	TGTGCCAGCACGCTGAGGGGGTCTAGCACAGATACGCAGTATTTT
TRBV20-1	-	-	TRBJ2-5	CSARDQVETQYF	TGCAGTGCTAGAGATCAGGTCGAGACCCAGTACTTC
TRBV4-2	-	TRBD2	TRBJ2-7	CASSQEGRGVSYNEQYF	TGTGCCAGCAGCCAAGAAGGGCGGGGGGTCTCCTACAATGAGCAGTACTTC
TRBV12-3/TRBV12-4	few	TRBD1	TRBJ1-4	CASSFEGARSREKLFF	TGTGCCAGCAGTTTCGAGGGGGCGCGCTCGAGGGAAAAACTGTTTTTT
TRBV19	-	-	TRBJ1-2	CASSIGTTLGGPYGYTF	TGTGCCAGTAGTATAGGAACCACCCTCGGCGGGCCCTATGGCTACACCTTC
TRBV4-3	-	-	TRBJ2-7	CASSQEGSGQTYEQYF	TGCGCCAGCAGCCAAGAAGGGTCCGGACAGACTTACGAGCAGTACTTC
TRBV29-1	-	-	TRBJ2-2	CSVGDGLSTGELFF	TGCAGCGTGGGGGACGGATTGAGCACCGGGGAGCTGTTTTTT
TRBV27	-	-	TRBJ2-3	CASSLILETDTQYF	TGTGCCAGCAGTTTAATTCTAGAAACAGATACGCAGTATTTT
TRBV20-1	-	-	TRBJ2-1	CSARDSEGRVDEQFF	TGCAGTGCTAGAGATTCGGAAGGGCGCGTTGATGAGCAGTTCTTC
TRBV4-1	few	-	TRBJ2-1	CASSPRGVDEQFF	TGCGCCAGCAGCCCAAGGGGGGTAGATGAGCAGTTCTTC
TRBV24-1	-	-	TRBJ1-1	CATSPEGRNTEAFF	TGTGCCACCAGCCCGGAGGGGCGGAACACTGAAGCTTTCTTT
TRBV30	-	-	TRBJ1-2	CAWTVRGDPCGYTF	TGTGCCTGGACGGTTCGTGGGGACCCCTGTGGCTACACCTTC
TRBV10-3	many	TRBD1	TRBJ2-3	CAITGGQGVDTQYF	TGTGCCATCACCGGTGGACAGGGCGTAGATACGCAGTATTTT
TRBV12-3/TRBV12-4	many	-	TRBJ2-5	CASSLVYTPGETQYF	TGTGCCAGCAGTTTAGTGTACACGCCTGGGGAGACCCAGTACTTC
TRBV28	-	-	TRBJ2-7	CASSVTGIYEQYF	TGTGCCAGCAGTGTTACAGGTATCTACGAGCAGTACTTC